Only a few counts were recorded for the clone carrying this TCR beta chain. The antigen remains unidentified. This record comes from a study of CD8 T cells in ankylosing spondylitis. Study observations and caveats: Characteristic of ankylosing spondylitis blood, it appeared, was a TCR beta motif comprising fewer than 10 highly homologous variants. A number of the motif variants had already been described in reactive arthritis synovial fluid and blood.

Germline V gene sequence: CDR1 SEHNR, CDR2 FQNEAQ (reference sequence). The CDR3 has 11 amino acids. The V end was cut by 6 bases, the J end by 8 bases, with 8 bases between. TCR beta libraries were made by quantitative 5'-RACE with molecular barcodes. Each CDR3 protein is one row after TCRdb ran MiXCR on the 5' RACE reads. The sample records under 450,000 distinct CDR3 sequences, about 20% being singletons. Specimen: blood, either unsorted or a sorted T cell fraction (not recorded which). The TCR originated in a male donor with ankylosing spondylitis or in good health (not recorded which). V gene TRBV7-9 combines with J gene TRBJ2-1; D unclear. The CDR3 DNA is TGTGCCAGCAGTTTCGAGCATGAGCAGTTCTTC. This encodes CASSFEHEQFF. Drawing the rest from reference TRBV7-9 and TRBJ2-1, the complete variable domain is DTGVSQNPRHKITKRGQNVTFRCDPISEHNRLYWYRQTLGQGPEFLTYFQNEAQLEKSRLLSDRFSAERPKGSFSTLEIQRTEQGDSAMYLCASSFEHEQFFGPGTRLTVL.